Reported below is one T cell receptor (beta chain). The record originates from a study of cytomegalovirus exposure and HLA in healthy donors. Trimming cost V 5 bases and J 7 bases, with 8 bases left between them. This CDR3 comprises 12 residues. Germline V gene data show CDR1 as MNHEY and CDR2 as SMNVEV (reference sequence). The PCR used 60 Vbeta and 13 Jbeta primers. Assay: immunoSEQ multiplex PCR; the TCRdb copy retains only in-frame clones and omits some. The sample contains 200,000 or so clones, roughly 73% of which appear only once. The chain employs TRBV27 and TRBJ2-2; D remains ambiguous. The source of this sequence is a woman in her 30s in good health and CMV-seropositive. Sequencing used PBMCs. CDR3 sequence (DNA): TGTGCCAGCAGTCTCTACCGCGGGGAGCTGTTTTTT. Its protein product is CASSLYRGELFF.